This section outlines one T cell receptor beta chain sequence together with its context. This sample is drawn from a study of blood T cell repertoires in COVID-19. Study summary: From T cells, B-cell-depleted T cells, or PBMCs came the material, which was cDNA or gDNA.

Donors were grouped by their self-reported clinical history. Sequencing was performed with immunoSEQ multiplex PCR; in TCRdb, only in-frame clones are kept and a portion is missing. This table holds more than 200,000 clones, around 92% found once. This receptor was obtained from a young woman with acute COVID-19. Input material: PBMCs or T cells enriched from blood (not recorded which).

CDR3 nucleotides: TGCGCCAGCAGCCAAAAAACAGGGTACGAGCAGTACTTC. Its translation: CASSQKTGYEQYF. The chain recombines TRBV4-1 with TRBJ2-7; D perhaps matches TRBD1 (6 bases). The CDR3 covers 13 residues. Germline CDR1 and CDR2: MGHRA and YSYEKL. Trimming left V 2 bases short and J 4 bases short, with 9 bases between.